The rows below give T cell receptor beta chains drawn from one sample of a study of naive and memory T cell subsets. TCRdb independently ran MiXCR on the UMI-ligation and nested PCR reads; one entry per CDR3 protein. This table has around 30,000 distinct CDR3 sequences, about 6.2% appearing once. The material sequenced was skin, taken from a tuberculin skin test site. The receptors stem from an adult in good health. CDR3s include the opening cysteine and the closing phenylalanine or tryptophan. Fields, in order: V gene, clone size, CDR3 length, D gene, J gene, CDR3 DNA, CDR3 protein. A D gene is named only where the DNA matches it firmly. Only some rows state a clone size, as once, few, many or a class for expanded clones.

>TRBV6-1|many|15|TRBD1|TRBJ2-5
TGTGCCACCTATACCGGGACAGGGGGCCGAGAGACCCAGTACTTC
CATYTGTGGRETQYF
>TRBV2|many|16|NA|TRBJ1-3
TGTGCCAGCAGCCAACTCCCGGGGCCATCTGGAAACACCATATATTTT
CASSQLPGPSGNTIYF
>TRBV3-1|many|17|TRBD1|TRBJ2-7
TGTGCCAGCAGCCAAAACTCCTGGCGGACAGGGGGAGGCGAGCAGTACTTC
CASSQNSWRTGGGEQYF
>TRBV13|many|13|NA|TRBJ1-2
TGTGCCAGCAGCCTTGGCGGCCGGGAAGGCTACACCTTC
CASSLGGREGYTF
>TRBV28|many|15|NA|TRBJ1-2
TGTGCCAGCAGTCCCCGGGCGGCAGCTAACTATGGCTACACCTTC
CASSPRAAANYGYTF
>TRBV9|many|16|NA|TRBJ2-3
TGTGCCAGCAGCGTAACCGACTCAGCGGACACAGATACGCAGTATTTT
CASSVTDSADTDTQYF
>TRBV7-9|medium-sized|13|NA|TRBJ2-7
TGTGCCAGCAGCTTAGTCGGAGTCTACGAGCAGTACTTC
CASSLVGVYEQYF
>TRBV11-3|many|14|TRBD2|TRBJ2-3
TGTGCCAGCAGCTTGGGGACTAGTTCGGATACGCAGTATTTT
CASSLGTSSDTQYF
>TRBV19|few|13|NA|TRBJ1-1
TGTGCCAGTAGTATATATAGGGACACTGAAGCTTTCTTT
CASSIYRDTEAFF
>TRBV5-1|NA|14|NA|TRBJ2-7
TGCGCCAGCAGCATGTTCGGACAGACGAACGAGCAGTACTTC
CASSMFGQTNEQYF
>TRBV5-6|many|13|TRBD1|TRBJ1-2
TGTGCCAGCAGCTTAGACAGGGTGGACGGCTACACCTTC
CASSLDRVDGYTF
>TRBV5-1|medium-sized|15|NA|TRBJ1-1
TGCGCCAGCAGCTTGGATGGGGGTCTGAACACTGAAGCTTTCTTT
CASSLDGGLNTEAFF
>TRBV5-1|many|14|NA|TRBJ2-1
TGCGCCAGCAGCTTTGCTGGGTCCTACAATGAGCAGTTCTTC
CASSFAGSYNEQFF
>TRBV19|many|14|NA|TRBJ1-6
TGTGCCAGTAGTATTAGACAGATTAATTCACCCCTCCACTTT
CASSIRQINSPLHF
>TRBV20-1|few|12|NA|TRBJ2-7
TGCAGTGCTAGACAGGAAGCCTACGAGCAGTACTTC
CSARQEAYEQYF
>TRBV20-1|many|14|NA|TRBJ2-2
TGCAGTGCTAGTGCCAGGGAAGGAACCGGGGAGCTGTTTTTT
CSASAREGTGELFF
>TRBV29-1|NA|12|NA|TRBJ2-2
TGCAGCGCCGCTCTGTCGGCCGGGGAGCTGTTTTTT
CSAALSAGELFF
>TRBV4-2|few|15|TRBD1|TRBJ1-2
TGTGCCAGCAGCCAAGGTCGGACAGGGGACTATGGCTACACCTTC
CASSQGRTGDYGYTF
>TRBV18|many|15|NA|TRBJ2-2
TGTGCCAGCTCACCGCGCGGAACGGAATTTGGGGAGCTGTTTTTT
CASSPRGTEFGELFF
>TRBV2|many|15|TRBD1|TRBJ2-3
TGTGCCAGCAGGCGAACAGGGGGCACCACAGATACGCAGTATTTT
CASRRTGGTTDTQYF
>TRBV2|many|13|TRBD1|TRBJ2-1
TGTGCCAGCAGCGGGACAGAGTACAATGAGCAGTTCTTC
CASSGTEYNEQFF
>TRBV2|NA|15|NA|TRBJ1-4
TGTGCCAGCAGTGACCGCAGGGGTCAAAATGAAAAACTGTTTTTT
CASSDRRGQNEKLFF
>TRBV2|many|16|NA|TRBJ1-1
TGTGCCAGCAGTGACCCGCTGACAGGCTTGAACACTGAAGCTTTCTTT
CASSDPLTGLNTEAFF
>TRBV6-2/TRBV6-3|many|17|TRBD1|TRBJ1-2
TGTGCCCGCAGTCAGAGGACAGGGCCGAACCTGGTATATGGCTACACCTTC
CARSQRTGPNLVYGYTF
>TRBV27|many|17|TRBD1|TRBJ1-4
TGTGCCAGCAGTCAAGGGGGCGGGCCCTCAACTAATGAAAAACTGTTTTTT
CASSQGGGPSTNEKLFF
>TRBV6-6|many|12|NA|TRBJ2-7
TGTGCCAGCAGTACCCCGAATTACGAGCAGTACTTC
CASSTPNYEQYF
>TRBV29-1|many|13|NA|TRBJ1-2
TGCAGCGTTGAAGAAAGGGGTAACTATGGCTACACCTTC
CSVEERGNYGYTF